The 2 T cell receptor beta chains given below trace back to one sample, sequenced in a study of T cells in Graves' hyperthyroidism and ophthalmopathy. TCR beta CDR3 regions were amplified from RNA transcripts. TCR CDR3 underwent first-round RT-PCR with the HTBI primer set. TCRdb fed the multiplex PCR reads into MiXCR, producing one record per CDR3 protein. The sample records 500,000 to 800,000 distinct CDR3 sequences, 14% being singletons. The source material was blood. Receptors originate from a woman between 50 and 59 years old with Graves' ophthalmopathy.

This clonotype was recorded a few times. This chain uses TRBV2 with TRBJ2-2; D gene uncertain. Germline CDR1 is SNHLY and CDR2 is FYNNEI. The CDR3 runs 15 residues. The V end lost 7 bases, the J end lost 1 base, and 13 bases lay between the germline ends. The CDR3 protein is CASTPSGENTGELFF. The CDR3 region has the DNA TGTGCCAGCACCCCCTCCGGTGAGAACACCGGGGAGCTGTTTTTT.

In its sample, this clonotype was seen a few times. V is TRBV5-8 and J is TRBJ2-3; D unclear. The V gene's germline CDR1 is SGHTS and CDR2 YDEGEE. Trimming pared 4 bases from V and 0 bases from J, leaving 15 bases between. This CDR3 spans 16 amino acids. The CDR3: CASSLVDPTSTDTQYF. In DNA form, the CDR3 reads TGTGCCAGCAGCCTAGTGGACCCAACTAGCACAGATACGCAGTATTTT.